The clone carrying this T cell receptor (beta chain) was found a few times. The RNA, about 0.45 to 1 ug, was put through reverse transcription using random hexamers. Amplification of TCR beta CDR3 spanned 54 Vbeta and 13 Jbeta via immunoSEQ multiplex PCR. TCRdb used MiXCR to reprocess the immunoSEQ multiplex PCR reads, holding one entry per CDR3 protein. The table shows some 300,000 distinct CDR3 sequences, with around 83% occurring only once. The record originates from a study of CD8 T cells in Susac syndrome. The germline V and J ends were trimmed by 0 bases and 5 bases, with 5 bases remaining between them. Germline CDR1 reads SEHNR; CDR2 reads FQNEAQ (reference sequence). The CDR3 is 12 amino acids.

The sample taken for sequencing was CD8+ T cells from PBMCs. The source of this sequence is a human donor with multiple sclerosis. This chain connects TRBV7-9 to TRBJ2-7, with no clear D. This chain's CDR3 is CASSLAGDEQYF. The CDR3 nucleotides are TGTGCCAGCAGCTTAGCTGGGGACGAGCAGTACTTC.